This T cell receptor (beta chain) was documented in a study of T cell clones after liver transplantation. This table comes from immunoSEQ multiplex PCR, and its TCRdb copy is limited to in-frame clones, with some not included. The sample carries about 75,000 clones, approximately 81% recorded once. The CDR3 has 16 amino acids. J gave up 5 bases and V 6 bases, and 10 bases lay outside the gene matches. CDR1 and CDR2 (germline): SNHLY, FYNNEI. The genes are TRBV2 and TRBJ1-2; 12 positions match TRBD1. The TCR comes from a human patient who received a liver transplant. Part of the T cell pool may stem from the graft donor. The input for sequencing was CD4+ T cells from blood, taken about 50 months after liver transplant. CDR3 sequence: CASRPMGQGAGYGYTF. The CDR3 DNA reads TGTGCCAGCAGACCGATGGGACAGGGGGCTGGTTATGGCTACACCTTC.